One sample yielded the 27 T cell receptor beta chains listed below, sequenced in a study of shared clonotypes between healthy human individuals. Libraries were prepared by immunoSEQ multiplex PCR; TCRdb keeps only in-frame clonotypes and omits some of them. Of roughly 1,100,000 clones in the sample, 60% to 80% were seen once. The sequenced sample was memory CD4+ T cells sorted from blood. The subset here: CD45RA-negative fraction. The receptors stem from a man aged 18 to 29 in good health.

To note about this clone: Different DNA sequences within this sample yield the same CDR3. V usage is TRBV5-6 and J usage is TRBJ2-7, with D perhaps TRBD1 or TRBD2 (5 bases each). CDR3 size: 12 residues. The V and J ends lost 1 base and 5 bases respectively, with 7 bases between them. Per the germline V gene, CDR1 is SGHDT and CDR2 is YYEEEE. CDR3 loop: CASSLRGHEQYF. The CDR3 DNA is TGTGCCAGCAGCTTGCGGGGACACGAGCAGTACTTC.

CDR3: CAWSVGSGVTEAFF. Here the CDR3 DNA reads TGTGCCTGGAGTGTAGGTAGTGGGGTCACTGAAGCTTTCTTT. The rearrangement joins TRBV30 to TRBJ1-1; no clear D. The CDR3 runs to 14 residues. Germline V lookup: CDR1 GTSNPN, CDR2 SVGIG (reference sequence). V was trimmed by 0 bases and J by 4 bases, leaving 12 bases between them.

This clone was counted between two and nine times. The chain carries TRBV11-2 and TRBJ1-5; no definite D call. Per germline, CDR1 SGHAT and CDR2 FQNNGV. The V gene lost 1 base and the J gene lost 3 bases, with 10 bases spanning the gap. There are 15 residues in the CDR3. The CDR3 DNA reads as TGTGCCAGCAGCTTAGGCTCGGTAAACAATCAGCCCCAGCATTTT. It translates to CASSLGSVNNQPQHF.

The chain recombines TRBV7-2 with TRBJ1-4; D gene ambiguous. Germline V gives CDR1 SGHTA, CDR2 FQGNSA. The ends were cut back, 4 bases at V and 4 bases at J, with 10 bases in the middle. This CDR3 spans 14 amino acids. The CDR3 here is CASSSGLINEKLFF. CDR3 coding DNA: TGTGCCAGCAGCTCCGGACTGATTAATGAAAAACTGTTTTTT.

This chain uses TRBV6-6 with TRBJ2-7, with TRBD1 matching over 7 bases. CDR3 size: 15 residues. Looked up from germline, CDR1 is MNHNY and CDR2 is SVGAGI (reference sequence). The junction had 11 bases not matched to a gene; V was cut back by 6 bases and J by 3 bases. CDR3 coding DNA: TGTGCCAGCAGACCTATAGACAGGGTCCACTACGAGCAGTACTTC. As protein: CASRPIDRVHYEQYF.

The CDR3 loop is CARGVAGVETQYF. The CDR3 DNA reads TGTGCCAGGGGGGTGGCGGGAGTTGAGACCCAGTACTTC. The V gene is TRBV2, the J gene TRBJ2-5; TRBD2 aligns across 7 bases. Trimming took 9 bases from V and 5 from J; bases not matched to a gene: 9. Germline-derived CDR1 and CDR2 are SNHLY and FYNNEI. CDR3 length: 13 amino acids. Variable domain in full (rest from reference TRBV2 and TRBJ2-5): EPEVTQTPSHQVTQMGQEVILRCVPISNHLYFYWYRQILGQKVEFLVSFYNNEISEKSEIFDDQFSVERPDGSNFTLKIRSTKLEDSAMYFCARGVAGVETQYFGPGTRLLVL.

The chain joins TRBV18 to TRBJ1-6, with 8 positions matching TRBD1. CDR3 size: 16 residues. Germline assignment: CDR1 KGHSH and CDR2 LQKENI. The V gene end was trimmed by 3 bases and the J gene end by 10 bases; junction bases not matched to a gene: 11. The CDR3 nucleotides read TGTGCCAGCTCACCCGGGACAGGATCGGAGGGGTCACCCCTCCACTTT. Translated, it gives CASSPGTGSEGSPLHF. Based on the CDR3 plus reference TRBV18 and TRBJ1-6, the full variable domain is NAGVMQNPRHLVRRRGQEARLRCSPMKGHSHVYWYRQLPEEGLKFMVYLQKENIIDESGMPKERFSAEFPKEGPSILRIQQVVRGDSAAYFCASSPGTGSEGSPLHFGNGTRLTVT.

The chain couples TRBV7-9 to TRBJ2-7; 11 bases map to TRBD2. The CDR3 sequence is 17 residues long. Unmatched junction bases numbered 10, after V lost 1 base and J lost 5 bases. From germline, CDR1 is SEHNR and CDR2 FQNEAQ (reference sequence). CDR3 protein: CASSLDLGSGRDDEQYF. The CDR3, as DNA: TGTGCCAGCAGCTTAGATCTGGGTAGCGGGAGGGATGACGAGCAGTACTTC.

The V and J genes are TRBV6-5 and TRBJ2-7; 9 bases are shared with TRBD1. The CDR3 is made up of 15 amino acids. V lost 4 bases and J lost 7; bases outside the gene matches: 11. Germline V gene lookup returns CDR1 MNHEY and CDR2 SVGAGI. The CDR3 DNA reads TGTGCCAGCAGTTTGTCCGGGACAGGGTTGTGGGAGCAGTACTTC. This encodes CASSLSGTGLWEQYF.

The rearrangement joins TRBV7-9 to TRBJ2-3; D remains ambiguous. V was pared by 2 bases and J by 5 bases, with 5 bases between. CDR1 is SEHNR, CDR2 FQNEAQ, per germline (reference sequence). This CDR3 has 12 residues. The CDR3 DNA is TGTGCCAGCAGCTTAAATGTAGATACGCAGTATTTT. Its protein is CASSLNVDTQYF.

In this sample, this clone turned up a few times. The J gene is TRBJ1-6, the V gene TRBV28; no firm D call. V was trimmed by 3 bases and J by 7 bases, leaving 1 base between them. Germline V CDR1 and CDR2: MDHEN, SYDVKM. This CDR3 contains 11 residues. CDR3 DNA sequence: TGTGCCAGCAGTTTCAATTCACCCCTCCACTTT. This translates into CASSFNSPLHF.

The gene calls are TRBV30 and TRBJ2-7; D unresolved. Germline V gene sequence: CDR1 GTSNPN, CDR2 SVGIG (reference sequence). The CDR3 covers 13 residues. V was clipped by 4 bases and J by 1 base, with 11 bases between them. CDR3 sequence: CAWTIRASYEQYF. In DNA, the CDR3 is TGTGCCTGGACGATAAGGGCTTCCTACGAGCAGTACTTC.

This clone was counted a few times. The CDR3 loop reads CASSFGAAQTEAFF. Here the CDR3 DNA reads TGTGCCAGCAGCTTCGGGGCGGCCCAAACTGAAGCTTTCTTT. V and J are TRBV7-9 and TRBJ1-1; a possible D gene is TRBD1 (5 bases). Germline CDR1 and CDR2: SEHNR and FQNEAQ (reference sequence). The CDR3 consists of 14 residues. The V gene lost 3 bases and the J gene lost 5 bases, with 13 bases spanning the gap.

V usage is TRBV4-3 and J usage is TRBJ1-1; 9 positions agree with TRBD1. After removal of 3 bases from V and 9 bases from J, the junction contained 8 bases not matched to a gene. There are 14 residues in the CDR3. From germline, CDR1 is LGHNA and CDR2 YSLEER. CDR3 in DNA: TGCGCCAGCAGCCAGGAGACCGGGACAGGGAAAGCTTTCTTT. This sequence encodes CASSQETGTGKAFF.

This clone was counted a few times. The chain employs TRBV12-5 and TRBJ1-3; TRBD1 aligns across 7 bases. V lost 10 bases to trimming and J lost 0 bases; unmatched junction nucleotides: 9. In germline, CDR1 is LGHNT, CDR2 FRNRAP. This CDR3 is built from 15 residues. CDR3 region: CATQRTGTSGNTIYF. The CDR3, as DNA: TGTGCTACTCAAAGGACAGGAACCTCTGGAAACACCATATATTTT.

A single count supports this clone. CDR3 sequence: CASSGAPPVNEQFF. DNA for the CDR3: TGTGCCAGCTCTGGCGCGCCCCCTGTCAATGAGCAGTTCTTC. This rearrangement joins TRBV18 to TRBJ2-1; D gene uncertain. With 6 bases removed from V and 6 bases from J, the gap between germline ends came to 15 bases. The CDR3 covers 14 residues. CDR1 KGHSH and CDR2 LQKENI come from the germline V gene.

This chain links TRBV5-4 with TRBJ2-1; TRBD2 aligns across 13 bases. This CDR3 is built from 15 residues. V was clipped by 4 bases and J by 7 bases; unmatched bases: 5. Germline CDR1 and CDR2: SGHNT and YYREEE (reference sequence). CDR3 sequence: CASSRTSGRENEQFF. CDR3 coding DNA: TGTGCCAGCAGCCGAACTAGCGGGAGGGAGAATGAGCAGTTCTTC.

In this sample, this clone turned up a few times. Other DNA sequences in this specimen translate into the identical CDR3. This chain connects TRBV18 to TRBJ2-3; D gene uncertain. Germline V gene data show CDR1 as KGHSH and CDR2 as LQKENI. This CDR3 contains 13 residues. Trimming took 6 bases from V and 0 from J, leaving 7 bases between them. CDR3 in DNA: TGTGCCAGCTCTCTCACTAGCACAGATACGCAGTATTTT. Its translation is CASSLTSTDTQYF.

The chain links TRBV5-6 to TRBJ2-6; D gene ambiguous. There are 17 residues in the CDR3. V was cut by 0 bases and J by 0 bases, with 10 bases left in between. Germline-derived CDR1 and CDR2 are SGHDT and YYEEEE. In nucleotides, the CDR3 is TGTGCCAGCAGCTTGGAAGGCGGTCGCTCTGGGGCCAACGTCCTGACTTTC. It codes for CASSLEGGRSGANVLTF.

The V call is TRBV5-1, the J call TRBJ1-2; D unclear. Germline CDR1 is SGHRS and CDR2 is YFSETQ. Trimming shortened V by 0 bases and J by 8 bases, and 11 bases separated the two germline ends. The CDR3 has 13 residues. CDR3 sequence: CASSLAIGTGYTF. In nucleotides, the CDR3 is TGCGCCAGCAGCTTGGCGATCGGAACCGGCTACACCTTC.

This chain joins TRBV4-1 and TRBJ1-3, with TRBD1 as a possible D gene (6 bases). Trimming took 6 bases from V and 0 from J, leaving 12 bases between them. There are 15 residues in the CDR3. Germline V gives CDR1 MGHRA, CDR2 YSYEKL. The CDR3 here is CASRNLQGSGNTIYF. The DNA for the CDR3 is TGCGCCAGCAGGAACTTACAGGGCTCTGGAAACACCATATATTTT.

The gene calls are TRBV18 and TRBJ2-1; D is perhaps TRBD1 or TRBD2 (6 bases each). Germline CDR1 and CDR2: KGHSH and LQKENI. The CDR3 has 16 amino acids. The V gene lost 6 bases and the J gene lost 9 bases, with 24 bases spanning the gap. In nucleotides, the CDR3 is TGTGCCAGCTCCGCCACCGGGACGGGGGCTAAGGGTGAGCAGTTCTTC. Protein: CASSATGTGAKGEQFF.

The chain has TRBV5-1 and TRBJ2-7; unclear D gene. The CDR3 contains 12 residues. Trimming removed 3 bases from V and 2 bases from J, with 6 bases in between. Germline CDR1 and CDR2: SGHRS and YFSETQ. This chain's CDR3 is CASSSPAYEQYF. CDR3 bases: TGCGCCAGCAGCTCGCCCGCCTACGAGCAGTACTTC.

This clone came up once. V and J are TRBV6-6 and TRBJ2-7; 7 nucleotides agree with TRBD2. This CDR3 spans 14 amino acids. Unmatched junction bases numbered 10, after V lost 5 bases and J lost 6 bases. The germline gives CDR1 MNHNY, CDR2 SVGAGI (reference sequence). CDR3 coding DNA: TGTGCCAGCAGTGAGACTAGCAATCGGGTCGAGCAGTACTTC. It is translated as CASSETSNRVEQYF.

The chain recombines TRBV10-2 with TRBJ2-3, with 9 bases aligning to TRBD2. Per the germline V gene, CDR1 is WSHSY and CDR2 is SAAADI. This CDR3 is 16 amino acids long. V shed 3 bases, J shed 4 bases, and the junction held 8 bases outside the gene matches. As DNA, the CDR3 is TGCGCCAGCAGTGACCCCGGGACTAGCAAAGCAGATACGCAGTATTTT. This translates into CASSDPGTSKADTQYF.

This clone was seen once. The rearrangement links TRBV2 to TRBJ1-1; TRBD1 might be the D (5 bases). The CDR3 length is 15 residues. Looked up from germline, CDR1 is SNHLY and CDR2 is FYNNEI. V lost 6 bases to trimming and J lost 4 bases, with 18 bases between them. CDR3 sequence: CASRGGGVGGTEAFF. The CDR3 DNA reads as TGTGCCAGCAGAGGAGGAGGGGTTGGGGGCACTGAAGCTTTCTTT.

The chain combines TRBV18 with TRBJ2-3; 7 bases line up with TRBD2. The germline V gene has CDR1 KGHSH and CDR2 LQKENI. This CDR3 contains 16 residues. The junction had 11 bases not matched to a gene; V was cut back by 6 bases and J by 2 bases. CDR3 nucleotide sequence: TGTGCCAGCTCCCCTCAGCGGGGAAGGGACACAGATACGCAGTATTTT. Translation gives CASSPQRGRDTDTQYF.